Listed below are T cell receptor beta chains from one sample, sequenced in a study of CD8 T cells in Susac syndrome. TCRdb used MiXCR to reprocess the immunoSEQ multiplex PCR reads, holding one entry per CDR3 protein. The table has roughly 250,000 distinct CDR3 sequences, around 96% seen once. What was sequenced was CD4+ T cells from PBMCs. Receptors were obtained from a human donor with Susac syndrome. CDR3s include the opening cysteine and the closing phenylalanine or tryptophan. Each record gives: D gene, J gene, clone size, CDR3 length, V gene, CDR3 DNA, CDR3 protein. D genes are given only for firm matches. Clone size, where shown, is once, few, many, or a class for clones that have expanded.

d_call: TRBD1
j_call: TRBJ1-2
clone_size: -
cdr3_length: 14
v_call: TRBV20-1
cdr3_nt: TGCAGTGCTGCAGGAGAGGGACAGGGGCATGGCTACACCTTC
cdr3_aa: CSAAGEGQGHGYTF

d_call: -
j_call: TRBJ1-1
clone_size: -
cdr3_length: 13
v_call: TRBV19
cdr3_nt: TGTGCCAGTAGTGCCGACAGCGACACTGAAGCTTTCTTT
cdr3_aa: CASSADSDTEAFF

d_call: TRBD1
j_call: TRBJ1-1
clone_size: once
cdr3_length: 12
v_call: TRBV7-8
cdr3_nt: TGTGCCAGCAGCTTCGACAGGGAAGGAGCTTTCTTT
cdr3_aa: CASSFDREGAFF

d_call: -
j_call: TRBJ2-1
clone_size: -
cdr3_length: 16
v_call: TRBV9
cdr3_nt: TGTGCCAGCAGCGTAGATGGGCTGAGCTCCTACAATGAGCAGTTCTTC
cdr3_aa: CASSVDGLSSYNEQFF

d_call: -
j_call: TRBJ1-2
clone_size: -
cdr3_length: 14
v_call: TRBV6-5
cdr3_nt: TGTGCCAGCAGTTACCGAGACGGCGGCTATGGCTACACCTTC
cdr3_aa: CASSYRDGGYGYTF

d_call: -
j_call: TRBJ2-1
clone_size: -
cdr3_length: 13
v_call: TRBV5-1
cdr3_nt: TGCGCCAGCAGCTTATTTACTGGCAATGAGCAGTTCTTC
cdr3_aa: CASSLFTGNEQFF

d_call: -
j_call: TRBJ2-7
clone_size: -
cdr3_length: 13
v_call: TRBV20-1
cdr3_nt: TGCAGTGCCCCGAAACCAGGAGGGGACGAGCAGTACTTC
cdr3_aa: CSAPKPGGDEQYF

d_call: -
j_call: TRBJ2-1
clone_size: once
cdr3_length: 15
v_call: TRBV21-1
cdr3_nt: TGTGCCAGCAGCAAAGCCCTGTTCAGGGCCAATGAGCAGTTCTTC
cdr3_aa: CASSKALFRANEQFF

d_call: TRBD1
j_call: TRBJ2-6
clone_size: -
cdr3_length: 16
v_call: TRBV10-3
cdr3_nt: TGTGCCATCAGGGCTGACAGGGTTCCTGGGGCCAACGTCCTGACTTTC
cdr3_aa: CAIRADRVPGANVLTF

d_call: -
j_call: TRBJ2-3
clone_size: -
cdr3_length: 17
v_call: TRBV4-1
cdr3_nt: TGCGCCAGCAGCCAAGGCGTTGAGCCGACTAGCACAGATACGCAGTATTTT
cdr3_aa: CASSQGVEPTSTDTQYF

d_call: -
j_call: TRBJ2-1
clone_size: few
cdr3_length: 13
v_call: TRBV5-4
cdr3_nt: TGTGCCAGCAGCTTGGCAGGGTCAAATGAGCAGTTCTTC
cdr3_aa: CASSLAGSNEQFF

d_call: TRBD1
j_call: TRBJ1-1
clone_size: -
cdr3_length: 13
v_call: TRBV19
cdr3_nt: TGTGCCAGTAGTCGGGACAGGGGCACTGAAGCTTTCTTT
cdr3_aa: CASSRDRGTEAFF

d_call: -
j_call: TRBJ2-2
clone_size: -
cdr3_length: 15
v_call: TRBV6-5
cdr3_nt: TGTGCCAGCAGTTACTCGACAGGATTCACCGGGGAGCTGTTTTTT
cdr3_aa: CASSYSTGFTGELFF

d_call: TRBD2
j_call: TRBJ2-1
clone_size: -
cdr3_length: 15
v_call: TRBV20-1
cdr3_nt: TGCAGTGCTAGGACCGTAGCGGGAGTGTTCTTTGAGCAGTTCTTC
cdr3_aa: CSARTVAGVFFEQFF

d_call: TRBD1
j_call: TRBJ2-3
clone_size: -
cdr3_length: 15
v_call: TRBV7-9
cdr3_nt: TGTGCCAGCAAGGACAGGATTTATGGGGCAGATACGCAGTATTTT
cdr3_aa: CASKDRIYGADTQYF

d_call: TRBD2
j_call: TRBJ2-7
clone_size: -
cdr3_length: 15
v_call: TRBV11-2
cdr3_nt: TGTGCCAGCAGCACAACTAGCGGGAGGGCCTACGAGCAGTACTTC
cdr3_aa: CASSTTSGRAYEQYF

d_call: -
j_call: TRBJ2-6
clone_size: -
cdr3_length: 18
v_call: TRBV27
cdr3_nt: TGTGCCAGCAGTTTCCTACAGGTGCCCACCTCTGGGGCCAACGTCCTGACTTTC
cdr3_aa: CASSFLQVPTSGANVLTF

d_call: -
j_call: TRBJ2-7
clone_size: -
cdr3_length: 14
v_call: TRBV30
cdr3_nt: TGTGCCTGGAGTACGCGACGGCGCTCCTACGAGCAGTACTTC
cdr3_aa: CAWSTRRRSYEQYF

d_call: -
j_call: TRBJ1-2
clone_size: -
cdr3_length: 13
v_call: TRBV3-1
cdr3_nt: TGTGCCAGCAGTCTACATAAAGCCCCCGGCTACACCTTC
cdr3_aa: CASSLHKAPGYTF

d_call: -
j_call: TRBJ1-2
clone_size: once
cdr3_length: 16
v_call: TRBV12-3/TRBV12-4
cdr3_nt: TGTGCCAGCAGCAATTCCTGGACCCCGCAGAGGGATGGCTACACCTTC
cdr3_aa: CASSNSWTPQRDGYTF

d_call: -
j_call: TRBJ2-1
clone_size: -
cdr3_length: 14
v_call: TRBV6-5
cdr3_nt: TGTGCCAGCGCCTTAACGGCCATACAGAATGAGCAGTTCTTC
cdr3_aa: CASALTAIQNEQFF

d_call: TRBD1
j_call: TRBJ1-2
clone_size: -
cdr3_length: 14
v_call: TRBV3-1
cdr3_nt: TGTGCCAGCAGCCTAGGGACAGGGAGTCATGGCTACACCTTC
cdr3_aa: CASSLGTGSHGYTF

d_call: -
j_call: TRBJ2-1
clone_size: -
cdr3_length: 13
v_call: TRBV4-1
cdr3_nt: TGCGCCAGCAGCCAAGACCGGAACAATGAGCAGTTCTTC
cdr3_aa: CASSQDRNNEQFF

d_call: -
j_call: TRBJ2-3
clone_size: -
cdr3_length: 11
v_call: TRBV5-6
cdr3_nt: TGTGCCAGCAGCTTTGAGGACAGAAGGTATTTT
cdr3_aa: CASSFEDRRYF

d_call: TRBD2
j_call: TRBJ2-7
clone_size: -
cdr3_length: 13
v_call: TRBV27
cdr3_nt: TGTGCCAGCGGGACTAGCGGCCCCTACGAGCAGTACTTC
cdr3_aa: CASGTSGPYEQYF

d_call: -
j_call: TRBJ1-5
clone_size: -
cdr3_length: 13
v_call: TRBV15
cdr3_nt: TGTGCCACCGGGGGGCGGGGGAATCAGCCCCAGCATTTT
cdr3_aa: CATGGRGNQPQHF

d_call: -
j_call: TRBJ2-5
clone_size: -
cdr3_length: 16
v_call: TRBV21-1
cdr3_nt: TGTGCCAGCCCCCGGATTCCGGGGGCGCCCCGGGAGACCCAGTACTTC
cdr3_aa: CASPRIPGAPRETQYF

d_call: TRBD1
j_call: TRBJ2-1
clone_size: -
cdr3_length: 13
v_call: TRBV24-1
cdr3_nt: TGTGCCACCAGTGTCAATACAGGGGGCCTCTTACTCTTC
cdr3_aa: CATSVNTGGLLLF

d_call: -
j_call: TRBJ2-7
clone_size: -
cdr3_length: 16
v_call: TRBV6-1
cdr3_nt: TGTGCCAGCAGCCCTGTAGGCCGGGACCCCTCCTACGAGCAGTACTTC
cdr3_aa: CASSPVGRDPSYEQYF

d_call: -
j_call: TRBJ1-1
clone_size: -
cdr3_length: 14
v_call: TRBV7-8
cdr3_nt: TGTGCCAGCAGCCCGGGACCGTGGGACACTGAAGCTTTCTTT
cdr3_aa: CASSPGPWDTEAFF

d_call: -
j_call: TRBJ1-5
clone_size: -
cdr3_length: 15
v_call: TRBV3-1
cdr3_nt: TGTGCCAGCAGCCAAGGGTCCTATAGCAATCAGCCCCAGCATTTT
cdr3_aa: CASSQGSYSNQPQHF

d_call: -
j_call: TRBJ2-7
clone_size: -
cdr3_length: 10
v_call: TRBV29-1
cdr3_nt: TGCAGCGTTTCGGACTACGAGCAGTACTTC
cdr3_aa: CSVSDYEQYF

d_call: -
j_call: TRBJ1-5
clone_size: -
cdr3_length: 13
v_call: TRBV29-1
cdr3_nt: TGCAGCGTAACCTCCGGGTTAAATCAGCCCCAGCATTTT
cdr3_aa: CSVTSGLNQPQHF

d_call: -
j_call: TRBJ1-5
clone_size: -
cdr3_length: 13
v_call: TRBV7-2
cdr3_nt: TGTGCCAGCTCGACGGTGGGGGGTCAGCCCCAGCATTTT
cdr3_aa: CASSTVGGQPQHF

d_call: -
j_call: TRBJ2-1
clone_size: -
cdr3_length: 15
v_call: TRBV18
cdr3_nt: TGTGCCAGCTCACGACTGGAACCTTCGTACAATGAGCAGTTCTTC
cdr3_aa: CASSRLEPSYNEQFF

d_call: -
j_call: TRBJ2-3
clone_size: -
cdr3_length: 12
v_call: TRBV5-1
cdr3_nt: TGCGCCAGCAGCCAAACGTCCGATACGCAGTATTTT
cdr3_aa: CASSQTSDTQYF

d_call: -
j_call: TRBJ2-7
clone_size: -
cdr3_length: 14
v_call: TRBV20-1
cdr3_nt: TGCAGTGCTAGAGATCAGGGCCGAGGGGACGAGCAGTACTTC
cdr3_aa: CSARDQGRGDEQYF

d_call: TRBD1
j_call: TRBJ2-7
clone_size: -
cdr3_length: 14
v_call: TRBV30
cdr3_nt: TGTGCCTGGACCATAAGGGGGCGCGGTTCCGAGCAGTACTTC
cdr3_aa: CAWTIRGRGSEQYF

d_call: -
j_call: TRBJ2-5
clone_size: -
cdr3_length: 15
v_call: TRBV3-1
cdr3_nt: TGTGCCAGCAGCCAAGAAGGGACAAGCCAAGAGACCCAGTACTTC
cdr3_aa: CASSQEGTSQETQYF